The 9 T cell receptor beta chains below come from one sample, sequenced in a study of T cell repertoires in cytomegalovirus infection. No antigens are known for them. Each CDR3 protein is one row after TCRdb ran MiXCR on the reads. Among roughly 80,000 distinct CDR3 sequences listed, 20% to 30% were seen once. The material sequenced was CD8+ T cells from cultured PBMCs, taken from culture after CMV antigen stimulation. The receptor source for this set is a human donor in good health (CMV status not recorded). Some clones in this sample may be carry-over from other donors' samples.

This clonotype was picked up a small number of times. In nucleotides, the CDR3 is TGTGCCAGCAGTTCGGACTACCCCAGCTCCTACGAGCAGTACTTC. Protein sequence: CASSSDYPSSYEQYF. The J gene is TRBJ2-7, the V gene TRBV6-5; tentative D call: TRBD2 (6 bases). V lost 4 bases and J 0 bases, leaving 13 bases between the germline ends. This CDR3 region has 15 residues. Germline loops: CDR1 MNHEY, CDR2 SVGAGI.

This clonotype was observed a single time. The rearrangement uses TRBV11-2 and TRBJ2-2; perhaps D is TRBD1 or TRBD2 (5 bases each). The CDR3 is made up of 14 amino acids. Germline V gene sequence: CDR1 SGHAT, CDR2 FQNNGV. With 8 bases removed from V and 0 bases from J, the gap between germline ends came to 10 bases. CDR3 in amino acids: CASGDGSNTGELFF. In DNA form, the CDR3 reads TGTGCCAGCGGGGACGGATCGAACACCGGGGAGCTGTTTTTT.

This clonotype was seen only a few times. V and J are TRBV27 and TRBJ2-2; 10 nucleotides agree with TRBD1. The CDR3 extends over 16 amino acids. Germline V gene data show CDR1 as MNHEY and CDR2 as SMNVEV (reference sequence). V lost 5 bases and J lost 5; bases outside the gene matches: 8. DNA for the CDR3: TGTGCCAGCAGTCCATTGACAGGGGGCACTACCGGGGAGCTGTTTTTT. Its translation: CASSPLTGGTTGELFF.

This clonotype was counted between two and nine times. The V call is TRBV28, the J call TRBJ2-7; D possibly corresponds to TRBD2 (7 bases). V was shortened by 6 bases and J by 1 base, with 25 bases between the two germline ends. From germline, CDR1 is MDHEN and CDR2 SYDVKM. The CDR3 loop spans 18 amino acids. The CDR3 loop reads CASRSIFTRRGASYEQYF. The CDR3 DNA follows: TGTGCCAGCAGATCCATTTTCACCCGTCGGGGGGCTTCCTACGAGCAGTACTTC.

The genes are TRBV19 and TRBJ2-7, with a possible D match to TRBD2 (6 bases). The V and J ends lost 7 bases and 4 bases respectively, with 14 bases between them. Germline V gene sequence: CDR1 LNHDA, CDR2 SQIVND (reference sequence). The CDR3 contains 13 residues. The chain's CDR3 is CASTAGTSYEQYF. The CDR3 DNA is TGTGCCAGTACCGCCGGGACTTCTTACGAGCAGTACTTC.

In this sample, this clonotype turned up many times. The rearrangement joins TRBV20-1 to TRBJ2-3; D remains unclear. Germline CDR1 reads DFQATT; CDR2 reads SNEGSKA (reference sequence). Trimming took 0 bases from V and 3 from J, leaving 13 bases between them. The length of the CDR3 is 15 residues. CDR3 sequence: CSARDGRDVTDTQYF. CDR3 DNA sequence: TGCAGTGCTAGAGATGGAAGGGATGTTACAGATACGCAGTATTTT.

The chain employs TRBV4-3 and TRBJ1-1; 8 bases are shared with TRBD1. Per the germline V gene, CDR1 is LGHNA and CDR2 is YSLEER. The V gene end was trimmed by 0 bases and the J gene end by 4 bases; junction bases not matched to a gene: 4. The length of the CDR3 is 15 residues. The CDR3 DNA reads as TGCGCCAGCAGCCAAGATATCGGACAGGGCACTGAAGCTTTCTTT. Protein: CASSQDIGQGTEAFF.

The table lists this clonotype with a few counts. CDR3 sequence reads: CASLAVNTDTQYF. In DNA, the CDR3 is TGTGCCAGCCTAGCGGTTAACACAGATACGCAGTATTTT. The chain has TRBV12-3 or TRBV12-4 and TRBJ2-3; TRBD2 aligns across 7 bases. With V trimmed by 8 bases and J by 2 bases, 4 bases remained unmatched. CDR3 length: 13 amino acids.

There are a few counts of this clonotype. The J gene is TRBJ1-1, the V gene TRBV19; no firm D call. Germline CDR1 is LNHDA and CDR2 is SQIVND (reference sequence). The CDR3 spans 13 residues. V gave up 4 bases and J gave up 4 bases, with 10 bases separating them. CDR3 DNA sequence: TGTGCCAGTAGTACCAACCTGGGCACTGAAGCTTTCTTT. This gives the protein CASSTNLGTEAFF.